The clone carrying this T cell receptor beta chain was picked up a small number of times. The use of a sample-barcoded 5' primer and a J-beta primer mix characterized a second PCR of roughly 6 to 11 cycles. From the 5' RACE reads, TCRdb called clonotypes with MiXCR, one entry per CDR3 protein. The sample carries about 1 million distinct CDR3 sequences, 25% recorded once. The germline V gene has CDR1 ENHRY and CDR2 SYGVKD. The CDR3 spans 17 residues. V lost 6 bases and J 3 bases, leaving 22 bases between the germline ends. The entry originates in a study of blood T cells in healthy people across ages. These data also formed part of another study, on T cells of mothers and their children.

This chain links TRBV10-3 with TRBJ2-3, with a weak D call TRBD2 (6 bases). The TCR was taken from a girl aged 2 to 9 in good health. The sequenced sample was blood. The CDR3 bases are TGTGCCATCAGCCGGGTCGGGGCTGAGGGGAGGACAGATACGCAGTATTTT. It specifies CAISRVGAEGRTDTQYF.